These 13 T cell receptor beta chains originate from one sample sequenced in a study of blood T cell repertoires in COVID-19. Profiled with immunoSEQ multiplex PCR; TCRdb holds only in-frame clones, not every one. Of 130,000 or so clones detected, 88% appear once; the ten largest clones hold 1.5%. Source material: peripheral blood. The source of these receptors is a human donor in a cohort sampled during active COVID-19.

The chain combines TRBV3-1 (or the pseudogene TRBV3-2) with TRBJ2-5, with 14 bases fitting TRBD2. CDR1 is LGHDT and CDR2 is YNNKEL in the germline V gene (reference sequence). This CDR3 comprises 17 residues. Germline trimming cut 6 bases from V and 2 bases from J; bases unmatched to any gene: 8. CDR3 DNA sequence: TGTGCCAGCAGGACGGGACTAGCGGGAGTGAGTCAAGAGACCCAGTACTTC. It codes for CASRTGLAGVSQETQYF.

A single count supports this clone. The chain links TRBV5-4 to TRBJ2-6, with TRBD2 matching over 7 bases. This CDR3 has 19 amino acids. The ends lost 2 bases at V and 2 bases at J; junction bases unmatched: 13. From germline, CDR1 is SGHNT and CDR2 YYREEE (reference sequence). CDR3 region: CASSFGGGPRPAGANVLTF. The DNA of the CDR3 is TGTGCCAGCAGCTTTGGGGGGGGTCCCCGACCAGCTGGGGCCAACGTCCTGACTTTC.

CDR3 region: CAISGASGPNQPQHF. For the CDR3, the DNA is TGTGCCATCAGTGGTGCGAGCGGGCCCAATCAGCCCCAGCATTTT. The V and J genes are TRBV10-3 and TRBJ1-5, with D hard to call. The length of the CDR3 is 15 residues. Germline CDR1 ENHRY, CDR2 SYGVKD. V was shortened by 4 bases and J by 3 bases, with 13 bases between the two germline ends.

The chain is built from TRBV5-4 and TRBJ1-1; 9 nucleotides match TRBD1. Germline assignment: CDR1 SGHNT and CDR2 YYREEE (reference sequence). The CDR3 is 15 residues long. Trimming cost V 5 bases and J 5 bases; bases outside gene matches: 10. CDR3 nucleotides: TGTGCCAGCAGAATAACAGGGGGCAAGGGTACTGAAGCTTTCTTT. Translation: CASRITGGKGTEAFF.

The chain recombines TRBV6-2 or TRBV6-3 with TRBJ1-5; 7 bases align to TRBD1. The CDR3 has 16 amino acids. Per the germline V gene, CDR1 is MNHEY and CDR2 is SVGEGT. V shed 6 bases and J 2 bases; nucleotides not matched to a gene: 10. This CDR3 is CASSGRTGQGNQPQHF. CDR3 nucleotides: TGTGCCAGCAGCGGGCGGACTGGACAGGGCAATCAGCCCCAGCATTTT.

The genes are TRBV9 and TRBJ2-7, with 7 bases fitting TRBD2. Trimming cost V 3 bases and J 0 bases; bases outside gene matches: 12. CDR1 SGDLS and CDR2 YYNGEE come from the germline V gene. The CDR3 consists of 17 residues. CDR3 sequence: CASSAAGAGVSSYEQYF. For the CDR3, the DNA is TGTGCCAGCAGCGCAGCCGGGGCGGGGGTTTCCTCCTACGAGCAGTACTTC.

The chain uses TRBV11-3 and TRBJ1-1; D unresolved. Between the trimmed V and J ends, which lost 3 bases and 2 bases, there was a span of 10 bases. The CDR3 length is 14 residues. From germline, CDR1 is SGHNT and CDR2 YENEEA. CDR3 region: CASSLSGLNTEAFF. DNA for the CDR3: TGTGCCAGCAGCTTGTCCGGGTTAAACACTGAAGCTTTCTTT.

This sequence joins TRBV27 and TRBJ1-1; 7 nucleotides agree with TRBD1. Germline V CDR1 and CDR2: MNHEY, SMNVEV (reference sequence). J lost 0 bases, V lost 3 bases, and 4 bases had no gene match. This CDR3 region has 15 residues. The chain's CDR3 is CASSFRGRMNTEAFF. The DNA of the CDR3 is TGTGCCAGCAGTTTTAGGGGGCGAATGAACACTGAAGCTTTCTTT.

In its sample, this clone was seen once. This chain connects TRBV24-1 to TRBJ1-5; perhaps TRBD1 as D (5 bases). Germline lookup yields CDR1 KGHDR and CDR2 SFDVKD. The CDR3 has 15 residues. V dropped 10 bases and J dropped 0 bases, with 15 bases sitting between them. The CDR3 protein is CATRWGVGSNQPQHF. The CDR3 DNA reads as TGTGCCACTCGCTGGGGGGTGGGTAGCAATCAGCCCCAGCATTTT.

The chain recombines TRBV27 with TRBJ2-5; D ambiguous. Germline V lookup: CDR1 MNHEY, CDR2 SMNVEV (reference sequence). The CDR3 has 15 residues. Trimming took off 5 bases at V and 5 bases at J, with 18 bases between the two ends. The CDR3 bases are TGTGCCAGCAGTCCACGACTTTCAACGAGGGAGACCCAGTACTTC. Encoded protein: CASSPRLSTRETQYF.

The chain is built from TRBV7-9 and TRBJ2-5, with 7 bases fitting TRBD1. Losses at the gene ends were 5 bases for V and 2 bases for J; bases not matched to a gene: 11. The germline V gene encodes CDR1 SEHNR and CDR2 FQNEAQ (reference sequence). The CDR3 spans 16 residues. The DNA for the CDR3 is TGTGCCAGCAGCCGGACCACAGGGGCCCTGCAAGAGACCCAGTACTTC. It is translated as CASSRTTGALQETQYF.

The V call is TRBV24-1, the J call TRBJ2-1; D not resolved. The CDR3 spans 12 residues. CDR1 and CDR2 from the germline V gene are KGHDR and SFDVKD. The ends were cut back, 4 bases at V and 9 bases at J, with 9 bases in the middle. CDR3 residues: CATSDPPGEQFF. Written as DNA, the CDR3 is TGTGCCACCAGTGACCCCCCGGGTGAGCAGTTCTTC.

The chain links TRBV24-1 to TRBJ2-1; the match to TRBD2 covers 14 bases. CDR1 is KGHDR, CDR2 SFDVKD, per germline. V gave up 2 bases and J gave up 5 bases; unmatched junction bases: 4. There are 17 residues in the CDR3. The chain's CDR3 is CATSDSGLAGVNNEQFF. The CDR3 nucleotides are TGTGCCACCAGTGATTCGGGACTAGCGGGAGTTAACAATGAGCAGTTCTTC.